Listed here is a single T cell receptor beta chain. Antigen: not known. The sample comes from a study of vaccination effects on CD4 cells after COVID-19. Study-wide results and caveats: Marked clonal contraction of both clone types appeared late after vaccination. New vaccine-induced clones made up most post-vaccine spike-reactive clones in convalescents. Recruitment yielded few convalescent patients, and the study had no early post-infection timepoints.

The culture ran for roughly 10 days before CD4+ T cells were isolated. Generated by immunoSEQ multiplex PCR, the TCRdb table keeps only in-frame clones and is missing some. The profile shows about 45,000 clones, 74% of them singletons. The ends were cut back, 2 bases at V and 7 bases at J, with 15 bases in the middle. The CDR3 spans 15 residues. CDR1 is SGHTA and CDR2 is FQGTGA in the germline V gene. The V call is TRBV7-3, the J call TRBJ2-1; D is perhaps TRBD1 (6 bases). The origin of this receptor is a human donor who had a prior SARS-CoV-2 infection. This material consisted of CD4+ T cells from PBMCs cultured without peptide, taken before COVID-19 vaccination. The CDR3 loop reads CASSLLAITGNEQFF. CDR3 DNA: TGTGCCAGCAGCTTATTAGCGATAACAGGGAATGAGCAGTTCTTC. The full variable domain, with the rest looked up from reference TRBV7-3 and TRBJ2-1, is GAGVSQTPSNKVTEKGKYVELRCDPISGHTALYWYRQSLGQGPEFLIYFQGTGAADDSGLPNDRFFAVRPEGSVSTLKIQRTERGDSAVYLCASSLLAITGNEQFFGPGTRLTVL.